The next 9 T cell receptor beta chains were all read from a single sample in a study of blood T cell repertoires in COVID-19. The data were produced by immunoSEQ multiplex PCR, yet TCRdb's version contains in-frame clones alone and is incomplete. The sample includes around 110,000 clones, approximately 84% of them seen just once. Sequencing was done on a sample of peripheral blood. All receptors come from a woman aged 55 to 70 with acute or convalescent COVID-19.

This chain links TRBV2 with TRBJ1-5, with no clear D. Germline lookup yields CDR1 SNHLY and CDR2 FYNNEI. This CDR3 contains 12 residues. V was trimmed by 7 bases and J by 4 bases, leaving 8 bases between them. This CDR3 is CASTTGNQPQHF. The DNA of the CDR3 is TGTGCCAGCACGACTGGGAATCAGCCCCAGCATTTT.

The rearrangement uses TRBV2 and TRBJ2-1, with 8 bases fitting TRBD2. CDR1 is SNHLY and CDR2 is FYNNEI in the germline V gene. Losses at the gene ends were 4 bases for V and 8 bases for J; bases not matched to a gene: 13. The CDR3 extends over 16 amino acids. The DNA for the CDR3 is TGTGCCAGCAGTGCAAGCCGGACTAGCAATGGCTATGAGCAGTTCTTC. It is translated as CASSASRTSNGYEQFF.

The chain is built from TRBV5-4 and TRBJ1-6; D gene unclear. Trimming cost V 0 bases and J 8 bases, with 9 bases left between them. The CDR3 loop spans 14 amino acids. Germline CDR1 and CDR2: SGHNT and YYREEE (reference sequence). For the CDR3, the DNA is TGTGCCAGCAGCTTGGGAGGGTGGGATTCACCCCTCCACTTT. This encodes CASSLGGWDSPLHF.

The chain is built from TRBV30 and TRBJ2-5; unclear D gene. The V gene lost 2 bases and the J gene lost 5 bases, with 9 bases spanning the gap. CDR3 length equals 12 residues. Germline values: CDR1 GTSNPN, CDR2 SVGIG (reference sequence). CDR3 region: CAWSSRSETQYF. The CDR3 bases are TGTGCCTGGAGTTCCCGTTCGGAGACCCAGTACTTC.

The chain employs TRBV28 and TRBJ1-2; tentative D call: TRBD1 (5 bases). Looked up from germline, CDR1 is MDHEN and CDR2 is SYDVKM. The CDR3 totals 13 residues. Deletions cut 6 bases from V and 7 bases from J, with 15 bases between. The CDR3, as DNA: TGTGCCAGCAGATTTTCAGGGTTCTCTGGCTACACCTTC. This codes for CASRFSGFSGYTF.

The rearrangement links TRBV19 to TRBJ2-1, with D possibly TRBD2 on 6 matching bases. The CDR3 is 13 amino acids. CDR1 and CDR2 (germline): LNHDA, SQIVND (reference sequence). V was shortened by 7 bases and J by 8 bases, with 15 bases between the two germline ends. The CDR3 here is CASKPAGKDEQFF. DNA of the CDR3: TGTGCCAGTAAGCCGGCGGGAAAGGATGAGCAGTTCTTC.

The rearrangement uses TRBV5-1 and TRBJ2-5; TRBD1 matches 11 bases. Looked up from germline, CDR1 is SGHRS and CDR2 is YFSETQ. The ends lost 3 bases at V and 4 bases at J; junction bases unmatched: 8. This CDR3 has 16 residues. The CDR3 here is CASSSTGTGGSETQYF. The DNA for the CDR3 is TGCGCCAGCAGCTCTACGGGGACAGGGGGTTCAGAGACCCAGTACTTC.

V is TRBV11-2 and J is TRBJ2-7; TRBD2 aligns across 8 bases. The CDR3 has 15 amino acids. Germline V lookup: CDR1 SGHAT, CDR2 FQNNGV. Trimming at V came to 1 base and at J to 3 bases, leaving 5 bases not matched to a gene. The CDR3 region has the DNA TGTGCCAGCAGCTTAGTCGGTAGCGGGGACTACGAGCAGTACTTC. Amino acids: CASSLVGSGDYEQYF.

The chain links TRBV6-5 to TRBJ1-1; no reliable D call. CDR3 size: 12 residues. Looked up from germline, CDR1 is MNHEY and CDR2 is SVGAGI. Between the trimmed V and J ends, which lost 6 bases and 2 bases, there was a span of 7 bases. CDR3 DNA sequence: TGTGCCAGCAGATCCTATAACACTGAAGCTTTCTTT. This translates into CASRSYNTEAFF.